This T cell receptor beta chain was identified in a study of T cell responses to AZD1222 COVID-19 vaccine. General study findings and limits: Samples come after the peak T cell response, not at day 14. Only 5 or 6 people who got AZD1222 tested seropositive at baseline. Mapped onto spike, vaccine-associated CD4 TCRs spanned it and were dominant at 160-218 and 743-854. Receipt of two AZD1222 doses was followed by a rise in Spike-specific TCR breadth and depth.

Libraries were prepared by immunoSEQ multiplex PCR; TCRdb keeps only in-frame clonotypes and omits some of them. The table shows approximately 120,000 clones, with over 90% occurring only once. V was pared by 7 bases and J by 5 bases, with 8 bases of the junction left unmatched. In germline, CDR1 is SNHLY, CDR2 FYNNEI. CDR3 length: 14 amino acids. This clone was seen just once. Its target is not known. The chain is built from TRBV2 and TRBJ1-1, with TRBD1 matching 9 bases. The TCR originated in an adult in good health. The sequencing here drew on peripheral blood, taken on day 0 of AZD1222 vaccination. The CDR3 region is CASNTGGESTEAFF. The CDR3 bases are TGTGCCAGCAACACAGGGGGCGAGAGTACTGAAGCTTTCTTT.